Listed below are T cell receptor beta chains from one sample, sequenced in a study of CD8 T cells in ankylosing spondylitis. TCRdb used MiXCR to reprocess the 5' RACE reads, holding one entry per CDR3 protein. The repertoire holds 150,000 to 200,000 distinct CDR3 sequences, with around a tenth as singletons. The source material was blood, either unsorted or a sorted T cell fraction (not recorded which). These receptors were obtained from a male donor with ankylosing spondylitis or in good health (not recorded which). The CDR3 runs from the conserved cysteine through the conserved F or W. Fields, in order: D gene, V gene, J gene, clone size, CDR3 protein, CDR3 DNA. The D gene is left open where the match is weak. The size of a clone is reported for some rows only, either as once, few or many, or as a class for expanded clones.

TRBD1	TRBV6-5	TRBJ2-7	-	CASSYAWDRVYEQYF	TGTGCCAGCAGTTACGCGTGGGACAGGGTATACGAGCAGTACTTC
TRBD2	TRBV20-1	TRBJ2-3	-	CCASGTSGSLSDTQYF	TGCTGTGCTAGTGGGACTAGCGGGAGTCTCTCAGATACGCAGTATTTT
-	TRBV6-1	TRBJ1-2	few	CVSERQGVSGYTF	TGTGTGTCCGAAAGGCAGGGTGTGAGTGGCTACACCTTC
-	TRBV10-3	TRBJ2-1	many	CAISESYEGSLQFF	TGTGCCATCAGTGAGTCTTATGAAGGATCTCTCCAGTTCTTC
-	TRBV6-5	TRBJ2-7	many	CASSDDGYEQYF	TGTGCCAGCAGTGATGATGGATACGAGCAGTACTTC
TRBD1	TRBV6-1	TRBJ1-1	-	CASRSKKGQGSVMNTEAFF	TGTGCCAGCAGATCCAAAAAGGGACAGGGGTCTGTGATGAACACTGAAGCTTTCTTT
TRBD2	TRBV24-1	TRBJ2-1	few	CATSRAGRDEQFF	TGTGCCACTTCGAGGGCAGGGAGGGATGAGCAGTTCTTC
TRBD2	TRBV4-3	TRBJ2-3	many	CASSQDRTVTSGPTQYF	TGCGCCAGCAGCCAAGATAGAACAGTCACTAGCGGTCCTACGCAGTATTTT
-	TRBV5-1	TRBJ2-5	-	CASSLQPTFQETQYF	TGCGCCAGCAGCTTGCAACCTACCTTTCAAGAGACCCAGTACTTC
TRBD2	TRBV5-1	TRBJ2-7	-	CASKGLAASYEQYF	TGCGCCAGCAAGGGACTAGCGGCCTCCTACGAGCAGTACTTC
TRBD1	TRBV19	TRBJ2-7	few	CASSRRQGQVDEQYF	TGTGCCAGTAGTCGGCGACAGGGTCAAGTGGACGAGCAGTACTTC
TRBD1	TRBV6-1	TRBJ2-2	many	CASRNRGTTGELFF	TGTGCCAGCAGGAACAGGGGAACCACCGGGGAGCTGTTTTTT
TRBD1	TRBV12-3/TRBV12-4	TRBJ1-2	many	CASSQLTGGGYTF	TGTGCCAGCAGTCAATTGACAGGGGGTGGCTACACCTTC
-	TRBV5-1	TRBJ2-3	many	CASSLVGPDTQYF	TGCGCCAGCAGCTTGGTGGGGCCAGATACGCAGTATTTT
TRBD1	TRBV29-1	TRBJ1-5	many	CSVSGTGAGQPQHF	TGCAGCGTTTCCGGGACAGGGGCGGGTCAGCCCCAGCATTTT
-	TRBV5-5	TRBJ2-3	many	CASSLDLVGQLSTDTQYF	TGTGCCAGCAGCTTGGACCTCGTCGGACAGTTGAGCACAGATACGCAGTATTTT
-	TRBV20-1	TRBJ1-5	few	CSAEELIGVNQPQHF	TGCAGTGCTGAGGAACTTATAGGGGTAAATCAGCCCCAGCATTTT
TRBD1	TRBV12-3/TRBV12-4	TRBJ1-1	many	CASSERQGTNTEAFF	TGTGCCAGCAGTGAGAGACAGGGGACGAACACTGAAGCTTTCTTT
TRBD1	TRBV10-1	TRBJ1-2	few	CASSPGGQGTYGYTF	TGCGCCAGCAGCCCCGGTGGACAGGGGACCTATGGCTACACCTTC
-	TRBV12-3/TRBV12-4	TRBJ2-3	few	CASSAHVPSTDTQYF	TGTGCCAGCAGTGCCCACGTCCCCAGCACAGATACGCAGTATTTT
-	TRBV7-2	TRBJ2-3	-	CASSLQSGKSDTQYF	TGTGCCAGCAGCTTACAATCCGGGAAGAGCGATACGCAGTATTTT
-	TRBV11-2	TRBJ2-7	-	CASSGRSFGRGNYEQYF	TGTGCCAGCAGCGGACGTTCTTTCGGACGGGGAAACTACGAGCAGTACTTC
-	TRBV4-1	TRBJ2-1	few	CASSQEEQQYNEQFF	TGCGCCAGCAGCCAAGAAGAACAGCAATACAATGAGCAGTTCTTC
-	TRBV12-3/TRBV12-4	TRBJ1-3	many	CASSPLETRNTIYF	TGTGCCAGCAGTCCTCTCGAAACTCGAAACACCATATATTTT
-	TRBV5-1	TRBJ2-1	many	CASSLRGEGYEQFF	TGCGCCAGCAGCTTGAGGGGAGAAGGGTATGAGCAGTTCTTC
-	TRBV4-1	TRBJ1-6	many	CASSQEGAGNSPLHF	TGCGCCAGCAGCCAAGAAGGGGCGGGTAATTCACCCCTCCACTTT
TRBD2	TRBV29-1	TRBJ2-2	many	CSVEGGRVTGELFF	TGCAGCGTTGAAGGCGGGAGGGTCACCGGGGAGCTGTTTTTT
-	TRBV12-3/TRBV12-4	TRBJ2-3	few	CASKDPGGDTQYF	TGTGCCAGCAAGGATCCCGGAGGGGATACGCAGTATTTT
-	TRBV28	TRBJ2-1	many	CASGTRNEQFF	TGTGCCAGCGGAACTAGGAATGAGCAGTTCTTC
-	TRBV10-3	TRBJ1-1	many	CAISESWGPDTEAFF	TGTGCCATCAGTGAGTCCTGGGGGCCGGACACTGAAGCTTTCTTT
-	TRBV11-2	TRBJ2-3	few	CASSLETPPDTQYF	TGTGCCAGCAGCTTAGAGACTCCCCCCGATACGCAGTATTTT
-	TRBV5-5	TRBJ2-4	few	CASSLALASKNIQYF	TGTGCCAGCAGCTTGGCCTTAGCTTCCAAAAACATTCAGTACTTC
-	TRBV5-1	TRBJ2-3	many	CASSIGTDTQYF	TGCGCCAGCAGTATTGGTACAGATACGCAGTATTTT
TRBD2	TRBV27	TRBJ2-1	-	CANSLAGSYNEQFF	TGTGCCAACAGTTTAGCGGGCTCCTACAATGAGCAGTTCTTC
-	TRBV20-1	TRBJ2-3	few	CSAFRTGSTDTQYF	TGCAGTGCCTTTAGAACAGGGAGCACAGATACGCAGTATTTT
TRBD2	TRBV25-1	TRBJ2-2	many	CASRSGTSVGELFF	TGTGCCAGCAGATCCGGGACTAGCGTCGGGGAGCTGTTTTTT
TRBD2	TRBV6-1	TRBJ2-1	few	CASRPTSGGLNEQFF	TGTGCCAGCAGGCCGACTAGCGGGGGCCTCAATGAGCAGTTCTTC
-	TRBV12-3/TRBV12-4	TRBJ1-3	many	CASSLVRGRSDSGNTIYF	TGTGCCAGCAGTTTAGTCCGGGGCCGATCAGACTCTGGAAACACCATATATTTT
-	TRBV24-1	TRBJ2-3	-	CATSDAGTYADTQYF	TGTGCCACCAGTGACGCCGGGACATATGCGGATACGCAGTATTTT
TRBD1	TRBV10-3	TRBJ1-2	many	CAITAGQGGYTF	TGTGCCATCACCGCGGGACAGGGGGGCTACACCTTC
TRBD2	TRBV4-1	TRBJ2-1	many	CASSQDVSGRALGYNEQFF	TGCGCCAGCAGCCAAGATGTCAGCGGGAGGGCCCTCGGGTACAATGAGCAGTTCTTC
-	TRBV10-3	TRBJ2-1	many	CAISATGSKRAGLFF	TGTGCCATCAGTGCCACAGGGAGCAAAAGAGCCGGGCTGTTCTTC
-	TRBV12-3/TRBV12-4	TRBJ1-6	many	CASSFQEGSPLHF	TGTGCCAGCAGTTTTCAAGAGGGATCACCCCTCCACTTT
TRBD2	TRBV4-3	TRBJ2-2	-	CASSQDWGLAGVGGELFF	TGCGCCAGCAGCCAAGATTGGGGTCTAGCGGGGGTCGGCGGGGAGCTGTTTTTT
-	TRBV12-5	TRBJ1-1	-	CASLGPGTEAFF	TGTGCTAGTCTTGGGCCGGGAACTGAAGCTTTCTTT
-	TRBV6-1	TRBJ1-2	many	CASRLDRMPGYGYTF	TGTGCCAGCAGATTGGACAGAATGCCTGGCTATGGCTACACCTTC
TRBD2	TRBV20-1	TRBJ2-1	many	CSARTSGGYNEQFF	TGCAGTGCTCGGACTAGCGGGGGCTACAATGAGCAGTTCTTC
TRBD1	TRBV10-3	TRBJ2-7	many	CAIRVTGDAYEQYF	TGTGCCATCAGGGTCACAGGGGATGCCTACGAGCAGTACTTC
-	TRBV12-3/TRBV12-4	TRBJ2-7	many	CASSSQGPNEQYF	TGTGCCAGCAGTTCCCAGGGTCCCAACGAGCAGTACTTC
TRBD1	TRBV20-1	TRBJ1-5	-	CCASPRQGSYSNQPQHF	TGCTGTGCTAGTCCGAGACAGGGGTCTTATAGCAATCAGCCCCAGCATTTT
-	TRBV18	TRBJ1-5	few	CASSPPNSNQPQHF	TGTGCCAGCTCACCTCCCAACAGCAATCAGCCCCAGCATTTT
TRBD1	TRBV12-3/TRBV12-4	TRBJ1-4	many	CASRPAGTGSEKLFF	TGTGCCAGCAGACCCGCCGGGACAGGCTCCGAAAAACTGTTTTTT
TRBD1	TRBV5-1	TRBJ1-3	many	CASSRTGDLAGNTIYF	TGCGCCAGCAGCAGGACAGGGGACCTCGCTGGAAACACCATATATTTT